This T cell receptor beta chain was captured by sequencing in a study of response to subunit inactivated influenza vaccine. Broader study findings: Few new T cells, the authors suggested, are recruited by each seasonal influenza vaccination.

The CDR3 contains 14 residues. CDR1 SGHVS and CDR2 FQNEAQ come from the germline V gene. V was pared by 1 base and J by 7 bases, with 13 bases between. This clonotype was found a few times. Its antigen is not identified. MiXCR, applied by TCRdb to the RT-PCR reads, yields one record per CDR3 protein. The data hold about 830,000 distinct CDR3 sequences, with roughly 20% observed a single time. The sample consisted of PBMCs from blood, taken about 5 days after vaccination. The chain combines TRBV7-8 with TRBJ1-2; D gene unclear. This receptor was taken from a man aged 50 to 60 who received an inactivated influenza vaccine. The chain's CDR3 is CASSLGGILGGYTF. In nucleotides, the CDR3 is TGTGCCAGCAGCTTAGGGGGAATTTTGGGTGGCTACACCTTC.